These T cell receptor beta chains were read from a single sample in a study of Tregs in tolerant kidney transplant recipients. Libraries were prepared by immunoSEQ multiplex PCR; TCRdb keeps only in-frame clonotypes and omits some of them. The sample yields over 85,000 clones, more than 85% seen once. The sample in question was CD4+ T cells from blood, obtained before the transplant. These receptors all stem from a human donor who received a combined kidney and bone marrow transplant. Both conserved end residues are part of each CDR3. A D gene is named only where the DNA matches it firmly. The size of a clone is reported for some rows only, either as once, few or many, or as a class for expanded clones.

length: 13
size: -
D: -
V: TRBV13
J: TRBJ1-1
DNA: TGTGCCAGCAGCTTGGACAGGAACACTGAAGCTTTCTTT
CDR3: CASSLDRNTEAFF

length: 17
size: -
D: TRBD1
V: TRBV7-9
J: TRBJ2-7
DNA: TGTGCCAGCAGCTTGGGGCTTGGGACAGGGGTGTCCCACGAGCAGTACTTC
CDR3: CASSLGLGTGVSHEQYF

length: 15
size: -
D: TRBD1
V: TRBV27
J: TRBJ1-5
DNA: TGTGCCAGCAGTGAGGACAGGGGGCCCAATCAGCCCCAGCATTTT
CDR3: CASSEDRGPNQPQHF

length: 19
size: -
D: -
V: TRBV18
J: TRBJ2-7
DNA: TGTGCCAGCTCACCTCACCTTCCACAGGGAACCCTCAGCTCCTACGAGCAGTACTTC
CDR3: CASSPHLPQGTLSSYEQYF

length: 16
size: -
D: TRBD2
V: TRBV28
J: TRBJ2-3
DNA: TGTGCCAGCACGACTAGCGGGGGCCAAGGGGCAGATACGCAGTATTTT
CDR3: CASTTSGGQGADTQYF

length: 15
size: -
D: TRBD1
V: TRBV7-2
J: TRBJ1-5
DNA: TGTGCCAGCAGCTTAGGACAGGGGGCATTTCAGCCCCAGCATTTT
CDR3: CASSLGQGAFQPQHF

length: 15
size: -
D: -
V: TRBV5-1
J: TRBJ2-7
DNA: TGCGCCAGCAGGCTACGCGGGGACGGGATCTACGAGCAGTACTTC
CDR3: CASRLRGDGIYEQYF

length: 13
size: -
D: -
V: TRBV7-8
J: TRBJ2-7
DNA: TGTGCCAGCAGCTTAGTTCGTAGGAGCGAGCAGTACTTC
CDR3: CASSLVRRSEQYF

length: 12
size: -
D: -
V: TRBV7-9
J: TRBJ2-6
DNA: TGTGCCACTAGCTCTGGGGCCAACGTCCTGACTTTC
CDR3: CATSSGANVLTF

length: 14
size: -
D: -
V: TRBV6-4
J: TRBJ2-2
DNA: TGTGCCAGCTCCTCCAGCGCCAACACCGGGGAGCTGTTTTTT
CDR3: CASSSSANTGELFF

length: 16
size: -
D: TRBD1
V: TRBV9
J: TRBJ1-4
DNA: TGTGCCAGCAGCGTAGGAGGACAGGGATCTAATGAAAAACTGTTTTTT
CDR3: CASSVGGQGSNEKLFF

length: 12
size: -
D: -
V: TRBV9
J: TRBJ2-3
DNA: TGTGCCAGCAGCGTTTCCTCAGATACGCAGTATTTT
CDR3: CASSVSSDTQYF

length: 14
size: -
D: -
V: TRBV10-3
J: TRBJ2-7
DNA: TGTGCCATCTCTAGAGGGACATTTGGCCACGAGCAGTACTTC
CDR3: CAISRGTFGHEQYF

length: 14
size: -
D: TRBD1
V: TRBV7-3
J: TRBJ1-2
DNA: TGTGCCAGCAGCCCTGCCGGGACAGGGGACGGCTACACCTTC
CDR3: CASSPAGTGDGYTF

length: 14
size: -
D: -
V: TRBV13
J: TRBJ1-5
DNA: TGTGCCAGCAGCTTAGATGGGGGGAGTCAGCCCCAGCATTTT
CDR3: CASSLDGGSQPQHF

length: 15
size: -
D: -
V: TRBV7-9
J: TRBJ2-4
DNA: TGTGCCAGCAGCTTAGGCCAGGGTGGCCAAAACATTCAGTACTTC
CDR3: CASSLGQGGQNIQYF

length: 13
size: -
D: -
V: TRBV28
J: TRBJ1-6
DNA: TGTGCCAGCAGTCCCGACATGAATTCACCCCTCCACTTT
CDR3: CASSPDMNSPLHF

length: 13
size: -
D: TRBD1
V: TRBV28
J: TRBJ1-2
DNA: TGTGCCAGCAGGACGGGACAGCACTATGGCTACACCTTC
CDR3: CASRTGQHYGYTF

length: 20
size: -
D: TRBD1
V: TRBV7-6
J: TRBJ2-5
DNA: TGTGCCAGCAGCAAACACCCAAGGTCGGGACAGGGGGCTTTGATGGAGACCCAGTACTTC
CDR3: CASSKHPRSGQGALMETQYF

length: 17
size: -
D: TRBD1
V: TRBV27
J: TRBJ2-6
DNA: TGTGCCAGCAGTATGACAGGGATCAGTCGGGGGGCCAACGTCCTGACTTTC
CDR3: CASSMTGISRGANVLTF

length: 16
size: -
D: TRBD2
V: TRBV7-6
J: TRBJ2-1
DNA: TGTGCCAGCAGCCGAGGGGTGCCGGGGGGTTACAATGAGCAGTTCTTC
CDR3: CASSRGVPGGYNEQFF

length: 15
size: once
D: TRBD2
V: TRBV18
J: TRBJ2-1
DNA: TGTGCCAGCTCACCAGGTAGCGGGCACTACAATGAGCAGTTCTTC
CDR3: CASSPGSGHYNEQFF

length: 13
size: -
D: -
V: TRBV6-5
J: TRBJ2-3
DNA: TGTGCCAGCCGGGACTCTCGCACAGATACGCAGTATTTT
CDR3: CASRDSRTDTQYF

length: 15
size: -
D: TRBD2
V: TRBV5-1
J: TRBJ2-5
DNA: TGCGCCAGCAGCGGCACTAGCGGGGGACAAGAGACCCAGTACTTC
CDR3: CASSGTSGGQETQYF

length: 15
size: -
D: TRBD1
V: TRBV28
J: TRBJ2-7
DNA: TGTGCCAGCAGTTTGGGACAGCCGAGCCCCTACGAGCAGTACTTC
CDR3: CASSLGQPSPYEQYF

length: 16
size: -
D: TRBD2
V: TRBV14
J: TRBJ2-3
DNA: TGTGCCAGCAGCCATGGACTAGCGGGGGGGGCAGATACGCAGTATTTT
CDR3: CASSHGLAGGADTQYF

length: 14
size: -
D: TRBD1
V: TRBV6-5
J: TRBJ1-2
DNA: TGTGCCAGCGGAGAGGGGGCAGCGTTCTATGGCTACACCTTC
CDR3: CASGEGAAFYGYTF

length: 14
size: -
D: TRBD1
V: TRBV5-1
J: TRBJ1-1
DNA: TGCGCCAGCAGCCCTGGACAGGGACCCACTGAAGCTTTCTTT
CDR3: CASSPGQGPTEAFF

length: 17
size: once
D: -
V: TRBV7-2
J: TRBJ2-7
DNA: TGTGCCAGCAGCTTAGTTTGGCCGGGACAAGGGAACTACGAGCAGTACTTC
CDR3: CASSLVWPGQGNYEQYF

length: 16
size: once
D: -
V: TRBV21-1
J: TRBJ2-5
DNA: TGTGCCAGCAGCAAAAGGGGCCCGCTAGGGCAGGAGACCCAGTACTTC
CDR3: CASSKRGPLGQETQYF

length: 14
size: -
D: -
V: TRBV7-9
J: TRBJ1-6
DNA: TGTGCCAGCAGCTTGAGGGATTATAATTCACCCCTCCACTTT
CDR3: CASSLRDYNSPLHF

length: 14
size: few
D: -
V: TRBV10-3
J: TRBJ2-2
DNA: TGTGCCATCAGTCTCAGGGGTTTGACCGGGGAGCTGTTTTTT
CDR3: CAISLRGLTGELFF

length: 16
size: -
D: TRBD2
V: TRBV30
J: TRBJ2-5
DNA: TGTGCCTGGAGCCGGACTAGCGGGAGGGCCGGAGAGACCCAGTACTTC
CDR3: CAWSRTSGRAGETQYF

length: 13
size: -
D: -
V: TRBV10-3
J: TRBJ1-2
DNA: TGTGCCATCAGTGAACCTTACAGGGATGGCTACACCTTC
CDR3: CAISEPYRDGYTF

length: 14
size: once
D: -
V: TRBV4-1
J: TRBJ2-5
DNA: TGCGCCAGCAGCCAAGATCCAGGTCCAGAGACCCAGTACTTC
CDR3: CASSQDPGPETQYF

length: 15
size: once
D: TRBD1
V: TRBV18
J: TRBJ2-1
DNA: TGTGCCAGCTCACCGCAGGGGGTCAGAGGCAATGAGCAGTTCTTC
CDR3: CASSPQGVRGNEQFF

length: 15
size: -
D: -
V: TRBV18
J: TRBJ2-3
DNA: TGTGCCAGCTCACCACCGGGAGAGAGGGCAGATACGCAGTATTTT
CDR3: CASSPPGERADTQYF

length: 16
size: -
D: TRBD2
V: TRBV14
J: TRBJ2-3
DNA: TGTGCCAGCAGCCAGGGACTAGCGATGGTAGGAGATACGCAGTATTTT
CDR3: CASSQGLAMVGDTQYF

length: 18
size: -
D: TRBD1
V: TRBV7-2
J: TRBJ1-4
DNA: TGTGCCAGCAGCCCTCCCCTGCGGCAGGGGGCGAGAAGAGTAAAACTGTTTTTT
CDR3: CASSPPLRQGARRVKLFF

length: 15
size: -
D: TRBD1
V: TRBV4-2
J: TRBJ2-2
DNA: TGTGCCAGCAGCCCCGGACAGGGGGCTGGCGGGGAGCTGTTTTTT
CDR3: CASSPGQGAGGELFF

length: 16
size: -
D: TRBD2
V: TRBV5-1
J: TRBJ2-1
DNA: TGCGCCAGCAGCACCGGACTAGCGGGAGGTTACAATGAGCAGTTCTTC
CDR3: CASSTGLAGGYNEQFF

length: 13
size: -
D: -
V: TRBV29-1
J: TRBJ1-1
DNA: TGCAGCGTTGAAGTTAACAGGAACACTGAAGCTTTCTTT
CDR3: CSVEVNRNTEAFF

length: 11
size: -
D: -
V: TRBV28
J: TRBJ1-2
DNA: TGTGCCAGCAGCTTACTCAGGAGCTACACCTTC
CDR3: CASSLLRSYTF

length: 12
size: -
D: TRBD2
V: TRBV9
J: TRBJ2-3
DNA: TGTGCCAGCAGCGTATATGGGGGGGGGCAGTATTTT
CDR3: CASSVYGGGQYF

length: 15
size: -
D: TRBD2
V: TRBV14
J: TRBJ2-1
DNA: TGTGCCAGCAGCCAACAACTAGCGGGAGCCAATGAGCAGTTCTTC
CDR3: CASSQQLAGANEQFF

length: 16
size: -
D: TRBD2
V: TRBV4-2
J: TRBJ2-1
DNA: TGTGCCAGCAGCCAAGTCGGAGCGGGAGGTTCAAATGAGCAGTTCTTC
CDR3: CASSQVGAGGSNEQFF

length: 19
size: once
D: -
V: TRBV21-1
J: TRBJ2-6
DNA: TGTGCCAGCAGCACTATTGAAATTGCGGGGGCCGAGGGGGCCAACGTCCTGACTTTC
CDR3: CASSTIEIAGAEGANVLTF

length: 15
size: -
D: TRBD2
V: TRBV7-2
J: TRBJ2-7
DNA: TGTGCCAGCAGCTTAGTGTCGGGAGGGTCCTACGAGCAGTACTTC
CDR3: CASSLVSGGSYEQYF

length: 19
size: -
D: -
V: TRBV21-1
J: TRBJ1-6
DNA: TGTGCCAGCAGCAAAGGATGGCCCTCTCCGGGACAGGGCGATTCACCCCTCCACTTT
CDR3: CASSKGWPSPGQGDSPLHF

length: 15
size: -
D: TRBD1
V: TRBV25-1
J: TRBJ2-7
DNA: TGTGCCAGCAGTAAACCGGGACAGGGAGCCTACGAGCAGTACTTC
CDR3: CASSKPGQGAYEQYF

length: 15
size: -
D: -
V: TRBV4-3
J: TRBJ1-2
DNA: TGCGCCAGCAGCCAAGATCCGGGGAGCGACTATGGCTACACCTTC
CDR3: CASSQDPGSDYGYTF

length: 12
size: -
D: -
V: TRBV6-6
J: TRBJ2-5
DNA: TGTGCCAGCAGTTACAGGGGAGAGACCCAGTACTTC
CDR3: CASSYRGETQYF

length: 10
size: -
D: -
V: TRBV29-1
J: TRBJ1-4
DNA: TGCAGCCCAAAAAATGAAAAACTGTTTTTT
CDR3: CSPKNEKLFF

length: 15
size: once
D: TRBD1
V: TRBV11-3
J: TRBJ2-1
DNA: TGTGCCAGCGGCAACAGGGGTCAGGCCTACAATGAGCAGTTCTTC
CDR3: CASGNRGQAYNEQFF

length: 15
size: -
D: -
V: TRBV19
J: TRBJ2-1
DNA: TGTGCCAGTAGTATAGATAGGAGATTCCACAATGAGCAGTTCTTC
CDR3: CASSIDRRFHNEQFF

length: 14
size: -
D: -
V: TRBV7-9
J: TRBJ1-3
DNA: TGTGCCAGCAGCTTGCAGGGGTCCGGAAACACCATATATTTT
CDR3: CASSLQGSGNTIYF

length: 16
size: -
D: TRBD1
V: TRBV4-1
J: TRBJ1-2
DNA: TGCGCCAGCAGCCAAGTTGAGGGACAGGGGGCAGGTGGCTACACCTTC
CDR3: CASSQVEGQGAGGYTF

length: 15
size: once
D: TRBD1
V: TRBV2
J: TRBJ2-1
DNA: TGTGCCAGCAGTGAAGGGGAGACAGGGAGCAATGAGCAGTTCTTC
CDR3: CASSEGETGSNEQFF

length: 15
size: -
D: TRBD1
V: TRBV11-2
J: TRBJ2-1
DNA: TGTGCCAGCAGCTCAATCCGGGACAGGGGGAATGAGCAGTTCTTC
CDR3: CASSSIRDRGNEQFF

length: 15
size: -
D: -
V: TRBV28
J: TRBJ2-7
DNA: TGTGCCAGCAGTGAACTAGGACCGAGCTCCTACGAGCAGTACTTC
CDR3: CASSELGPSSYEQYF